The next 18 T cell receptor beta chains were all read from a single sample in a study of OX40 agonist ivuxolimab in advanced cancers. The repertoire was sequenced with immunoSEQ multiplex PCR; TCRdb's copy has only in-frame clones and lacks some. Of about 86,000 clones listed, around nine tenths are singletons. Sequences were derived from CD4+ or CD8+ T cells sorted from blood, sampled in a trial of the OX40 agonist ivuxolimab. All receptors come from an adult with an advanced solid tumor such as melanoma, head and neck, liver or kidney cancer.

The chain carries TRBV19 and TRBJ1-2; tentative D call: TRBD1 (6 bases). There are 14 residues in the CDR3. Looked up from germline, CDR1 is LNHDA and CDR2 is SQIVND (reference sequence). Trimming shortened V by 3 bases and J by 2 bases, and 10 bases separated the two germline ends. The CDR3 DNA sequence: TGTGCCAGTAGTATTACGGACAGAAACTATGGCTACACCTTC. Its protein is CASSITDRNYGYTF.

The chain is built from TRBV7-9 and TRBJ1-2; D not resolved. The CDR3 runs to 13 residues. From germline, CDR1 is SEHNR and CDR2 FQNEAQ (reference sequence). Trimming stripped 5 bases from V and 6 bases from J, with 13 bases between. The DNA of the CDR3 is TGTGCCAGCAGCGGTCAGGCGTTTAATGGCTACACCTTC. Its protein product is CASSGQAFNGYTF. The full variable domain, in which reference TRBV7-9 and TRBJ1-2 provide the parts outside the CDR3, is DTGVSQNPRHKITKRGQNVTFRCDPISEHNRLYWYRQTLGQGPEFLTYFQNEAQLEKSRLLSDRFSAERPKGSFSTLEIQRTEQGDSAMYLCASSGQAFNGYTFGSGTRLTVV.

The genes are TRBV5-1 and TRBJ2-2; 8 bases are shared with TRBD2. V lost 0 bases to trimming and J lost 5 bases; unmatched junction nucleotides: 3. Germline CDR1 and CDR2: SGHRS and YFSETQ. The length of the CDR3 is 15 residues. As DNA, the CDR3 is TGCGCCAGCAGCTTGGTGAGCGGGAGAACCGGGGAGCTGTTTTTT. It translates to CASSLVSGRTGELFF.

This clone appeared once. The gene calls are TRBV5-1 and TRBJ2-5; D is unresolved. Germline V lookup: CDR1 SGHRS, CDR2 YFSETQ. Trimming left V 0 bases short and J 1 base short, with 7 bases between. The CDR3 is 14 amino acids. CDR3 sequence: CASSLGNSQETQYF. The CDR3 DNA reads TGCGCCAGCAGCTTGGGGAACAGCCAAGAGACCCAGTACTTC.

This chain links TRBV2 with TRBJ2-3; D is unresolved. Trimming left V 3 bases short and J 5 bases short, with 6 bases between. In germline, CDR1 is SNHLY, CDR2 FYNNEI. This CDR3 region has 12 residues. The CDR3 spells CASSEFLDTQYF. CDR3 nucleotides: TGTGCCAGCAGTGAGTTTTTAGATACGCAGTATTTT.

The V and J genes are TRBV4-2 and TRBJ2-3; 9 positions agree with TRBD2. V lost 0 bases, J lost 0 bases, and 7 bases stayed unmatched. Germline CDR1 LGHNA, CDR2 YNFKEQ. The CDR3 runs to 18 residues. Written as DNA, the CDR3 is TGTGCCAGCAGCCAAGAATGGGCTAGCGGGACTAGCACAGATACGCAGTATTTT. It translates to CASSQEWASGTSTDTQYF.

V usage is TRBV6-5 and J usage is TRBJ2-5; D is possibly TRBD2 (5 bases). The V end was cut by 4 bases, the J end by 4 bases, with 16 bases between. The CDR3 contains 15 residues. In germline, CDR1 is MNHEY, CDR2 SVGAGI. The CDR3 loop is CASSSAERVRETQYF. CDR3 bases: TGTGCCAGCAGTTCGGCAGAGAGGGTTCGAGAGACCCAGTACTTC.

This clone has a single count. The chain recombines TRBV5-1 with TRBJ2-3; TRBD2 agrees at 15 bases. The germline V gene encodes CDR1 SGHRS and CDR2 YFSETQ. J gave up 6 bases and V 0 bases, and 5 bases lay outside the gene matches. The CDR3 has 17 amino acids. The CDR3 DNA follows: TGCGCCAGCAGCTTGGGTGGACTAGCGGGAGGGCCTGATACGCAGTATTTT. Translating gives CASSLGGLAGGPDTQYF.

This clone showed up just once. The CDR3: CASSYLGKGTETQYF. DNA of the CDR3: TGTGCCAGCAGTTACTTAGGGAAGGGCACGGAGACCCAGTACTTC. The J gene is TRBJ2-5, the V gene TRBV6-5; no definite D call. Trimming took off 1 base at V and 5 bases at J, with 14 bases between the two ends. The V gene's germline CDR1 is MNHEY and CDR2 SVGAGI. This CDR3 comprises 15 residues.

Only a few counts were recorded for this clone. V gene TRBV18 combines with J gene TRBJ1-5; D perhaps matches TRBD1 (6 bases). The CDR3 extends over 15 amino acids. The V gene's germline CDR1 is KGHSH and CDR2 LQKENI. Deletions cut 0 bases from V and 2 bases from J, with 8 bases between. The CDR3 sequence is CASSPPDSGNQPQHF. In DNA, the CDR3 is TGTGCCAGCTCACCACCGGACAGCGGCAATCAGCCCCAGCATTTT.

This clone has just one count. The rearrangement links TRBV4-2 to TRBJ1-1; D not resolved. Trimming stripped 5 bases from V and 5 bases from J, with 18 bases between. CDR1 is LGHNA, CDR2 YNFKEQ, per germline. This CDR3 spans 15 amino acids. The CDR3: CASSSIFSLRTEAFF. The CDR3 nucleotides read TGTGCCAGCAGCTCGATCTTCAGTTTGAGAACTGAAGCTTTCTTT.

The V and J genes are TRBV28 and TRBJ2-3; D is perhaps TRBD2 (6 bases). V was cut by 4 bases and J by 5 bases, with 10 bases left in between. The CDR3 is 13 residues long. Germline CDR1 reads MDHEN; CDR2 reads SYDVKM. As DNA, the CDR3 is TGTGCCAGCAGTTCACGTAGCGGAGATACGCAGTATTTT. Its translation is CASSSRSGDTQYF. The variable domain in full, with the rest retrieved from reference TRBV28 and TRBJ2-3, is DVKVTQSSRYLVKRTGEKVFLECVQDMDHENMFWYRQDPGLGLRLIYFSYDVKMKEKGDIPEGYSVSREKKERFSLILESASTNQTSMYLCASSSRSGDTQYFGPGTRLTVL.

The rearrangement links TRBV5-1 to TRBJ1-1, with D perhaps matching TRBD1 (5 bases). The CDR3 is made up of 16 amino acids. Germline values: CDR1 SGHRS, CDR2 YFSETQ. V was cut by 4 bases and J by 0 bases, with 16 bases left in between. CDR3: CASSASYGTVNTEAFF. The CDR3 DNA reads as TGCGCCAGCAGCGCCTCGTACGGGACGGTGAACACTGAAGCTTTCTTT.

The chain combines TRBV6-1 with TRBJ2-7, with D perhaps matching TRBD2 (5 bases). Germline CDR1 MNHNS, CDR2 SASEGT. The CDR3 runs to 15 residues. Trimming stripped 4 bases from V and 0 bases from J, with 13 bases between. The CDR3 protein is CASSVAGESSYEQYF. As DNA, the CDR3 is TGTGCCAGCAGTGTTGCGGGTGAGAGCTCCTACGAGCAGTACTTC.

J is TRBJ1-1 and V is TRBV5-4; D perhaps matches TRBD1 (6 bases). This CDR3 comprises 16 residues. The germline V gene has CDR1 SGHNT and CDR2 YYREEE (reference sequence). V lost 8 bases and J 3 bases, leaving 23 bases between the germline ends. This CDR3 reads CARKNRDTEGYTEAFF. CDR3 sequence (DNA): TGTGCCAGAAAAAACCGGGACACAGAGGGGTACACTGAAGCTTTCTTT.

This rearrangement joins TRBV7-2 to TRBJ1-1; tentative D call: TRBD1 (5 bases). CDR1 and CDR2 from the germline V gene are SGHTA and FQGNSA. V lost 1 base and J 4 bases, leaving 10 bases between the germline ends. The CDR3 extends over 14 amino acids. The CDR3 DNA is TGTGCCAGCAGCTTAGTACAAGGGGTCACTGAAGCTTTCTTT. Amino acid sequence: CASSLVQGVTEAFF.

For the CDR3, the DNA is TGTGCCAGCAGCCAAGATCGGGCGAGGGCAGATACGCAGTATTTT. Protein: CASSQDRARADTQYF. The V gene is TRBV4-2, the J gene TRBJ2-3, with D perhaps TRBD2 (5 bases). Per germline, CDR1 LGHNA and CDR2 YNFKEQ. V dropped 0 bases and J dropped 4 bases, with 11 bases sitting between them. This CDR3 is 15 amino acids long.

The rearrangement joins TRBV5-1 to TRBJ2-5; unclear D gene. Germline V gives CDR1 SGHRS, CDR2 YFSETQ. Trimming cost V 4 bases and J 5 bases, with 18 bases left between them. The CDR3 has 15 amino acids. CDR3 amino acids: CASSLAGPAGETQYF. The DNA for the CDR3 is TGCGCCAGCAGCCTGGCCGGACCGGCTGGGGAGACCCAGTACTTC.